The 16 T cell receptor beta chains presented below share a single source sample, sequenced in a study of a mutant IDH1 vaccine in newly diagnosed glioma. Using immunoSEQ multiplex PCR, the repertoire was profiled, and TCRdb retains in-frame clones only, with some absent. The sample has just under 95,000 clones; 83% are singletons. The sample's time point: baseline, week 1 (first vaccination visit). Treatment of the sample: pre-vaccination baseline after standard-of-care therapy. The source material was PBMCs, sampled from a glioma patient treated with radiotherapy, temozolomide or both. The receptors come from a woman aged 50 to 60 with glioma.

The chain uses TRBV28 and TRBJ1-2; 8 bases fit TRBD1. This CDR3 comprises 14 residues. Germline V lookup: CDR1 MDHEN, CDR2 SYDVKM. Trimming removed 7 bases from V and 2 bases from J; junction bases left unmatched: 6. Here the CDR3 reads CASMETGENYGYTF. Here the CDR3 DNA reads TGTGCCAGCATGGAGACAGGGGAGAACTATGGCTACACCTTC.

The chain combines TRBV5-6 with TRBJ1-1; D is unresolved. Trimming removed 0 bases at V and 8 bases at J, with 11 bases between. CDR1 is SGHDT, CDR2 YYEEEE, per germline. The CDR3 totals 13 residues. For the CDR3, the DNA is TGTGCCAGCAGCTTGGCCGGCGTACCCGAAGCTTTCTTT. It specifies CASSLAGVPEAFF.

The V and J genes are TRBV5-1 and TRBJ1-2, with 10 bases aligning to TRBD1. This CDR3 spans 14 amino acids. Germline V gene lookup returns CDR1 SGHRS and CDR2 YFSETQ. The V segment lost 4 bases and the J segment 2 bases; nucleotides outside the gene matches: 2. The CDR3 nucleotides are TGCGCCAGCAGCCAGGGACAGGGGAACTATGGCTACACCTTC. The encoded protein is CASSQGQGNYGYTF. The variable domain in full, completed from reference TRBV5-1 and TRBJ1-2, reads KAGVTQTPRYLIKTRGQQVTLSCSPISGHRSVSWYQQTPGQGLQFLFEYFSETQRNKGNFPGRFSGRQFSNSRSEMNVSTLELGDSALYLCASSQGQGNYGYTFGSGTRLTVV.

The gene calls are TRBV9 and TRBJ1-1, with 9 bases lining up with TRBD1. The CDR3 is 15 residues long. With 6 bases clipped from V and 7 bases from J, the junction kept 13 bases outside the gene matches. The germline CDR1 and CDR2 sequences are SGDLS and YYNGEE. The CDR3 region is CASTPTGQGIIEAFF. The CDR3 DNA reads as TGTGCCAGCACCCCCACGGGACAGGGTATCATTGAAGCTTTCTTT. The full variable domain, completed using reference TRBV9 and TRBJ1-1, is DSGVTQTPKHLITATGQRVTLRCSPRSGDLSVYWYQQSLDQGLQFLIQYYNGEERAKGNILERFSAQQFPDLHSELNLSSLELGDSALYFCASTPTGQGIIEAFFGQGTRLTVV.

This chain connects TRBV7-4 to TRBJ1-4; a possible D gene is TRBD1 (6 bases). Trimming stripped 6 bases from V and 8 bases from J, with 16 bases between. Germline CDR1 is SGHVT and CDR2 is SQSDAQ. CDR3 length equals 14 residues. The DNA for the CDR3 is TGTGCCAGCAGACACAGGGTATCTTGGGAAAAACTGTTTTTT. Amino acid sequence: CASRHRVSWEKLFF.

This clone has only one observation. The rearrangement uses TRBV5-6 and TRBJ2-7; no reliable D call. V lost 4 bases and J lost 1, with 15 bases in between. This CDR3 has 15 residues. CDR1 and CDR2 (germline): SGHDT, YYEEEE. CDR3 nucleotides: TGTGCCAGCAGCGGCCCCAGGCAAAGGTCCTACGAGCAGTACTTC. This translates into CASSGPRQRSYEQYF.

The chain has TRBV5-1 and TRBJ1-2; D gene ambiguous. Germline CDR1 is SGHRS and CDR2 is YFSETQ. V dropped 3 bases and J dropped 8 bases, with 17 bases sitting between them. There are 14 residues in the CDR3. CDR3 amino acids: CASSSTVGMGGYTF. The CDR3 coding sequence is TGCGCCAGCAGCTCGACCGTGGGGATGGGAGGCTACACCTTC. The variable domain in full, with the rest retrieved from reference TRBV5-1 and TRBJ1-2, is KAGVTQTPRYLIKTRGQQVTLSCSPISGHRSVSWYQQTPGQGLQFLFEYFSETQRNKGNFPGRFSGRQFSNSRSEMNVSTLELGDSALYLCASSSTVGMGGYTFGSGTRLTVV.

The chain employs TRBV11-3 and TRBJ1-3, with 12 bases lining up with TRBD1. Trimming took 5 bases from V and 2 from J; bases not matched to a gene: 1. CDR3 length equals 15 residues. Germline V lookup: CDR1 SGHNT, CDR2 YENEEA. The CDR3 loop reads CASSRDRGPGNTIYF. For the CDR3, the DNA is TGTGCCAGCAGCAGGGACAGGGGGCCTGGAAACACCATATATTTT.

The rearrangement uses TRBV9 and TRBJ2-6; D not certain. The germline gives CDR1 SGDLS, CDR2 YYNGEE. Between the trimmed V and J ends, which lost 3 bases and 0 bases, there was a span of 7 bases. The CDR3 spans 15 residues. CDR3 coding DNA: TGTGCCAGCAGCGCAGACCCCTCTGGGGCCAACGTCCTGACTTTC. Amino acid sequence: CASSADPSGANVLTF.

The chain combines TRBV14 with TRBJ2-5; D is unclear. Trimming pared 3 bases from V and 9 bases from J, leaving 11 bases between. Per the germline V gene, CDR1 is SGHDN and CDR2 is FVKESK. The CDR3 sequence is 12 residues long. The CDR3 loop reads CASSHLNRAQYF. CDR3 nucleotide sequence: TGTGCCAGCAGCCATCTAAATAGGGCCCAGTACTTC.

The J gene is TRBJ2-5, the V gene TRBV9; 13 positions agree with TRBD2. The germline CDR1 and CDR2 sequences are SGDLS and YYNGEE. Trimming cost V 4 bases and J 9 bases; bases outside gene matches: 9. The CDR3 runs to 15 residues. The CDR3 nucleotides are TGTGCCAGCAGCCCCCACGGGACTAGCGGGGAGGCCCAGTACTTC. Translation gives CASSPHGTSGEAQYF. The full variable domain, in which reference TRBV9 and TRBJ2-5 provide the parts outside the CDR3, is DSGVTQTPKHLITATGQRVTLRCSPRSGDLSVYWYQQSLDQGLQFLIQYYNGEERAKGNILERFSAQQFPDLHSELNLSSLELGDSALYFCASSPHGTSGEAQYFGPGTRLLVL.

The CDR3 nucleotides read TGCGCCAGCAGCCAGACCAACAGGGACGGCTACACCTTC. Translated, it gives CASSQTNRDGYTF. This chain joins TRBV4-1 and TRBJ1-2, with D perhaps matching TRBD1 (6 bases). This CDR3 has 13 amino acids. Germline values: CDR1 MGHRA, CDR2 YSYEKL. Trimming removed 3 bases at V and 8 bases at J, with 13 bases between.

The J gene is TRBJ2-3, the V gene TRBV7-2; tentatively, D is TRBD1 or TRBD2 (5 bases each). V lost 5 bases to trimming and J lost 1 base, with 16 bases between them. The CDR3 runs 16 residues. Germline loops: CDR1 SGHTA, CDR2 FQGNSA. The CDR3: CASSPRGGGGTDTQYF. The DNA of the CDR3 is TGTGCCAGCAGCCCCCGAGGTGGGGGAGGCACAGATACGCAGTATTTT.

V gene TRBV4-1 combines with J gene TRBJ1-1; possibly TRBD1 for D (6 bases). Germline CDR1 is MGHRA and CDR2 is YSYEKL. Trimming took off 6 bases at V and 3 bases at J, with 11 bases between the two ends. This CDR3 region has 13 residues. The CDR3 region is CASRPGHDTEAFF. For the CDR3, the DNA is TGCGCCAGCAGACCGGGACACGACACTGAAGCTTTCTTT.

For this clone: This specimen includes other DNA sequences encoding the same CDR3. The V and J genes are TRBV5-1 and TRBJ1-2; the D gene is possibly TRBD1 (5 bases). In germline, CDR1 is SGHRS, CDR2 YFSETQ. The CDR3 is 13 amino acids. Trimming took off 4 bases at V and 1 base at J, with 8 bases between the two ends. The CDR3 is CASSLTVNYGYTF. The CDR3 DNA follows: TGCGCCAGCAGCCTGACAGTTAACTATGGCTACACCTTC. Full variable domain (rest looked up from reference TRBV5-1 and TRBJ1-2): KAGVTQTPRYLIKTRGQQVTLSCSPISGHRSVSWYQQTPGQGLQFLFEYFSETQRNKGNFPGRFSGRQFSNSRSEMNVSTLELGDSALYLCASSLTVNYGYTFGSGTRLTVV.

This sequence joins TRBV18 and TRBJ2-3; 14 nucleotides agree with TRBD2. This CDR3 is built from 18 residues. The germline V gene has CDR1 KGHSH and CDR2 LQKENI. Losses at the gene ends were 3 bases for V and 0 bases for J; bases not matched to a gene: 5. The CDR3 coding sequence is TGTGCCAGCTCACCGGGACTAGCGGGGGCCGCAAGCACAGATACGCAGTATTTT. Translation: CASSPGLAGAASTDTQYF.